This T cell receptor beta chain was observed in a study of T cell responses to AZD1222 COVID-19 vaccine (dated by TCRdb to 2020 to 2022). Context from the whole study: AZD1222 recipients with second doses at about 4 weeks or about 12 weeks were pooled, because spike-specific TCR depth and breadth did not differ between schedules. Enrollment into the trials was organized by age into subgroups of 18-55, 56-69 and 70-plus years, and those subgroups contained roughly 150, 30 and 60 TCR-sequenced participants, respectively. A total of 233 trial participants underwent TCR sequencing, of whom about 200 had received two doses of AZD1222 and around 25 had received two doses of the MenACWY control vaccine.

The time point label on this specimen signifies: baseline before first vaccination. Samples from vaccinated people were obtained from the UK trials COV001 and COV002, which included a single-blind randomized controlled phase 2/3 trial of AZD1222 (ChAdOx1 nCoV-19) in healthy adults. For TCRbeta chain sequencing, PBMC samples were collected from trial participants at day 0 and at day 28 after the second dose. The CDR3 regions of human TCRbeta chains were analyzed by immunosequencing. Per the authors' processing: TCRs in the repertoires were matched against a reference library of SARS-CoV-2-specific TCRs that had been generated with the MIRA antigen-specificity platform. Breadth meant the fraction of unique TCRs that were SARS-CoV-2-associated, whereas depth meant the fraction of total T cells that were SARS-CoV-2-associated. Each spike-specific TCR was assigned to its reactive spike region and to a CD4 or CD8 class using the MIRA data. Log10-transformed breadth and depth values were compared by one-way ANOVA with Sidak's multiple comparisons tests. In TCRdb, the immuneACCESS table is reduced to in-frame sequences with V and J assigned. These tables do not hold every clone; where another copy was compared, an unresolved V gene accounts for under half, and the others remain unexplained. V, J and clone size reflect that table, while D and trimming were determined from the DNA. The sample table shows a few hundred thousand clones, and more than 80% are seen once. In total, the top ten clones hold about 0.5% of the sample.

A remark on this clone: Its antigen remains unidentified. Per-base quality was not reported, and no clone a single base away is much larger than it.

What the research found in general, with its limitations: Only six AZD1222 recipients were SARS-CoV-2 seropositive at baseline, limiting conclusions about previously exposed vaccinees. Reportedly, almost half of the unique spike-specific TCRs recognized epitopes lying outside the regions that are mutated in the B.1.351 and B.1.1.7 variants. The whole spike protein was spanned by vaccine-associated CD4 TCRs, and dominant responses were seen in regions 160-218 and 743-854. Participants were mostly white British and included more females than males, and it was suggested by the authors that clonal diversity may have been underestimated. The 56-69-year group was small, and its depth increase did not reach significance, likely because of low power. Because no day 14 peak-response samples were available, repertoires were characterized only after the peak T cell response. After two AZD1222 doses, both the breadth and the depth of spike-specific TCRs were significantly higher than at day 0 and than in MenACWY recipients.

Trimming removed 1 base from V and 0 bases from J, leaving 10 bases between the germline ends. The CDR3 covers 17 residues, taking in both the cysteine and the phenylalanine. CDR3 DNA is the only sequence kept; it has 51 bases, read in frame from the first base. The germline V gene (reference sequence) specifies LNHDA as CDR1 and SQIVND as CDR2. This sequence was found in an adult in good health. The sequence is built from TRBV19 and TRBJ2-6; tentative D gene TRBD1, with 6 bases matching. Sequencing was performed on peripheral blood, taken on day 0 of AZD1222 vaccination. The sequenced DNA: TGTGCCAGTAGTATAGGGGGGCTTCTCTCTGGGGCCAACGTCCTGACTTTC. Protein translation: CASSIGGLLSGANVLTF.